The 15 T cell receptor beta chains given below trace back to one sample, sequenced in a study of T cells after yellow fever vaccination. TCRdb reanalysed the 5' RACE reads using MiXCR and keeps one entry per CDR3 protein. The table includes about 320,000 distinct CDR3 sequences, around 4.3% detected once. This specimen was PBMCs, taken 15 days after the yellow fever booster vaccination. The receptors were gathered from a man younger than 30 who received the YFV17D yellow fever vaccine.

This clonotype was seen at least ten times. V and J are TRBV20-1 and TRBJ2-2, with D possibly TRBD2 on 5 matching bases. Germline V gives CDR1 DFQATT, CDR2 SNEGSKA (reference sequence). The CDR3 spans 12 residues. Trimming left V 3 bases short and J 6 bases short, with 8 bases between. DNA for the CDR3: TGCAGTGCTAGGGAGGTGTCCGGGGAGCTGTTTTTT. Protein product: CSAREVSGELFF.

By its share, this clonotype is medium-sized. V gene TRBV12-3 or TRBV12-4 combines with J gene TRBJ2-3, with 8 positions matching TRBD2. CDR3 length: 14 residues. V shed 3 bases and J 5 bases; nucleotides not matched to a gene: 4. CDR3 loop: CASSFGGAGDTQYF. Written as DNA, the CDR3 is TGTGCCAGCAGTTTCGGGGGGGCCGGAGATACGCAGTATTTT.

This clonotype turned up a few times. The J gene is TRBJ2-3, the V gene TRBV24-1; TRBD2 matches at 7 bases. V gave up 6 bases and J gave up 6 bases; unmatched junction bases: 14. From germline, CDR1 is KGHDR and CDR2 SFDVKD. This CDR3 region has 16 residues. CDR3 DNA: TGTGCCACCAGTCCAGCGGGGACCGACGAGGAGGATACGCAGTATTTT. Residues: CATSPAGTDEEDTQYF.

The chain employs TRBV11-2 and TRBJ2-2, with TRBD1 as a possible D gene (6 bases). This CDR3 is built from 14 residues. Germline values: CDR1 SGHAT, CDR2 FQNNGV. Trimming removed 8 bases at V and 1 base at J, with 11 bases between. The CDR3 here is CASVQGLNTGELFF. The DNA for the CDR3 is TGTGCCAGCGTACAGGGATTGAACACCGGGGAGCTGTTTTTT. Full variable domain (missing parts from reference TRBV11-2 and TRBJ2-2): EAGVAQSPRYKIIEKRQSVAFWCNPISGHATLYWYQQILGQGPKLLIQFQNNGVVDDSQLPKDRFSAERLKGVDSTLKIQPAKLEDSAVYLCASVQGLNTGELFFGEGSRLTVL.

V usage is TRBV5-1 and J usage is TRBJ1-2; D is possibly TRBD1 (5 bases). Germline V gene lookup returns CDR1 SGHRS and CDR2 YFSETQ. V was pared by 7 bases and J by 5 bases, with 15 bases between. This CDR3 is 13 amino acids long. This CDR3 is CASRRDGAYGYTF. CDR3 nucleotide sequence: TGCGCCAGCCGTCGGGATGGGGCGTATGGCTACACCTTC.

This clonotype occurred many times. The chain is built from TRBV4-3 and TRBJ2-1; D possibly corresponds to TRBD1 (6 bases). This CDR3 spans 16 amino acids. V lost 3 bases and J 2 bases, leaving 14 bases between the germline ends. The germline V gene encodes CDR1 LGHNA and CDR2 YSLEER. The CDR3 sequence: CASSQGANQAYNEQFF. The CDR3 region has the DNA TGCGCCAGCAGCCAGGGGGCAAATCAAGCCTACAATGAGCAGTTCTTC.

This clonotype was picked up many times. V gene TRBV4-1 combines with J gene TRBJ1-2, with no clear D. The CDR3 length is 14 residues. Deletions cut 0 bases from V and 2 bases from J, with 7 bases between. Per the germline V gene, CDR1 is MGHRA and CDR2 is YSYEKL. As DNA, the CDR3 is TGCGCCAGCAGCCAAGATGAGCGAAACTATGGCTACACCTTC. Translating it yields CASSQDERNYGYTF.

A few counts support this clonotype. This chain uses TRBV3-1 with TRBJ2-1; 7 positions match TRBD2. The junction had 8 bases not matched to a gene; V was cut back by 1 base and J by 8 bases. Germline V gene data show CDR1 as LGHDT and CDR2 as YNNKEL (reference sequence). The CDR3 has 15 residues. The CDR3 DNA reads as TGTGCCAGCAGCCAAGGAAGACTAGCCACCGATGAGCAGTTCTTC. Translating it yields CASSQGRLATDEQFF.

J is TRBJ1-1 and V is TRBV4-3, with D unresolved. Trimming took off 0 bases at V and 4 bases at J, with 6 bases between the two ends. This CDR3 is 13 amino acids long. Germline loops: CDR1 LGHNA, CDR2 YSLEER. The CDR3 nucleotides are TGCGCCAGCAGCCAAGAAACGGGCACTGAAGCTTTCTTT. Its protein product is CASSQETGTEAFF.

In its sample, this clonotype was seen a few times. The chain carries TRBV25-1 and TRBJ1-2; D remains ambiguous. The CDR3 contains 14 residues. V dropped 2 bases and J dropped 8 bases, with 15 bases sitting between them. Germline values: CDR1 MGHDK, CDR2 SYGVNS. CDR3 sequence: CASSERASNGGYTF. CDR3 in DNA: TGTGCCAGCAGTGAAAGGGCATCAAACGGGGGCTACACCTTC.

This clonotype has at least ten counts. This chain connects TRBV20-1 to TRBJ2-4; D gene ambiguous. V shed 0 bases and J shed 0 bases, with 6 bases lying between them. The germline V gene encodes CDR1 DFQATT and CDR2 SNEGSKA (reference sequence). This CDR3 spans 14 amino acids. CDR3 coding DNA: TGCAGTGCTAGAGATTCCCTAGCCAAAAACATTCAGTACTTC. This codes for CSARDSLAKNIQYF.

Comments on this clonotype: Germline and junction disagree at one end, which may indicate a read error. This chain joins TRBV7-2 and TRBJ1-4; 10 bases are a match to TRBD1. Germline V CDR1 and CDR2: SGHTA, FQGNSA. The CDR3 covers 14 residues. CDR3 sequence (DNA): TGTGCCAGCAGCCCCAGACAGGGGGCCGAAAAACTGATTTTT. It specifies CASSPRQGAEKLIF.

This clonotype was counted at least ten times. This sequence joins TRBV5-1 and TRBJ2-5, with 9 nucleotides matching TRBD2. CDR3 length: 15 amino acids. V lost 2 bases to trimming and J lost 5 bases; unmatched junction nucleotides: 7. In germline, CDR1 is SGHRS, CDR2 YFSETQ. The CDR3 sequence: CASSLIAGARETQYF. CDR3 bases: TGCGCCAGCAGCTTAATAGCGGGGGCCCGGGAGACCCAGTACTTC. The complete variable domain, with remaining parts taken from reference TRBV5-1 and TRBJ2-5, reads KAGVTQTPRYLIKTRGQQVTLSCSPISGHRSVSWYQQTPGQGLQFLFEYFSETQRNKGNFPGRFSGRQFSNSRSEMNVSTLELGDSALYLCASSLIAGARETQYFGPGTRLLVL.

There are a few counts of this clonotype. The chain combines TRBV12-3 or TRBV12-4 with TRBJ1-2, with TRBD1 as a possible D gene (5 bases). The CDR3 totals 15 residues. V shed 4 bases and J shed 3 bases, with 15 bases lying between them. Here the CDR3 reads CASSSSGASHYGYTF. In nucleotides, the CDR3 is TGTGCCAGCAGTTCCAGTGGGGCTTCTCACTATGGCTACACCTTC.

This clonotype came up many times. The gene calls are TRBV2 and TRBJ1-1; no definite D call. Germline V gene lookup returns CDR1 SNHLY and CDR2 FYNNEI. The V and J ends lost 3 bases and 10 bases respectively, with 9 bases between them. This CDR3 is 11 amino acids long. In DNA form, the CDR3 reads TGTGCCAGCAGTGAGTCCCTTCTAGCTTTCTTT. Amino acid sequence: CASSESLLAFF.